These 3 T cell receptor beta chains were sequenced from one sample in a study of cytomegalovirus exposure and HLA in healthy donors. Sequencing was performed with immunoSEQ multiplex PCR; in TCRdb, only in-frame clones are kept and a portion is missing. The profile shows more than 65,000 clones, 95% to 96% of them singletons. What was sequenced was PBMCs. The receptors were sampled from a woman aged 18-29 years in good health and CMV-seronegative.

The CDR3 protein is CASSLNSYSGANVLTF. The DNA for the CDR3 is TGTGCCAGCAGCTTAAACAGTTACTCTGGGGCCAACGTCCTGACTTTC. This chain uses TRBV11-2 with TRBJ2-6; D unclear. The V gene lost 2 bases and the J gene lost 0 bases, with 8 bases spanning the gap. CDR1 and CDR2 from the germline V gene are SGHAT and FQNNGV. The CDR3 has 16 residues.

The chain couples TRBV25-1 to TRBJ1-5, with D perhaps matching TRBD1 (6 bases). Germline CDR1 is MGHDK and CDR2 is SYGVNS. The CDR3 extends over 13 amino acids. The ends were cut back, 7 bases at V and 6 bases at J, with 13 bases in the middle. Written as DNA, the CDR3 is TGTGCCAGCACGGGGGGGGCAGGTCAGCCCCAGCATTTT. Translation gives CASTGGAGQPQHF.

The chain is built from TRBV4-1 and TRBJ2-7; 9 nucleotides line up with TRBD2. Germline CDR1 reads MGHRA; CDR2 reads YSYEKL. The V gene end was trimmed by 1 base and the J gene end by 3 bases; junction bases not matched to a gene: 4. The CDR3 covers 15 residues. The chain's CDR3 is CASSQGAGGHYEQYF. CDR3 DNA: TGCGCCAGCAGCCAAGGGGCGGGAGGGCACTACGAGCAGTACTTC.